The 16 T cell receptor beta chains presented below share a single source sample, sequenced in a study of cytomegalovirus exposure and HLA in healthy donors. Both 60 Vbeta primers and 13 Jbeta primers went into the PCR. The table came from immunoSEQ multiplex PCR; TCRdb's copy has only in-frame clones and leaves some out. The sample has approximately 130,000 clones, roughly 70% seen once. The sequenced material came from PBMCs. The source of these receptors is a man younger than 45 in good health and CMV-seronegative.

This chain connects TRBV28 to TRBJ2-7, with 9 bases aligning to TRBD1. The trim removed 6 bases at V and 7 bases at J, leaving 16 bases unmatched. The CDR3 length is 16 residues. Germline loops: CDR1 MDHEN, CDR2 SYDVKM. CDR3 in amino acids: CASRYGPGTGSLEQYF. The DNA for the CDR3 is TGTGCCAGCAGGTATGGCCCCGGGACAGGGTCTCTAGAGCAGTACTTC.

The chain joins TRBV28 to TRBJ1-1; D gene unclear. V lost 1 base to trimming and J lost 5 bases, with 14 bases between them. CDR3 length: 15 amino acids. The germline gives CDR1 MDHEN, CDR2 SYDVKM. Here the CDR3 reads CASSLLSRSWTEAFF. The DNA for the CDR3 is TGTGCCAGCAGTTTATTGAGCAGGTCGTGGACTGAAGCTTTCTTT.

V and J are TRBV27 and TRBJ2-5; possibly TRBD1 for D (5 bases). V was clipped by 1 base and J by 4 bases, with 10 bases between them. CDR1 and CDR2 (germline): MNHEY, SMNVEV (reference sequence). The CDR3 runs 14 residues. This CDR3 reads CASSLLPRVETQYF. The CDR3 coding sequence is TGTGCCAGCAGTTTATTGCCCAGGGTAGAGACCCAGTACTTC.

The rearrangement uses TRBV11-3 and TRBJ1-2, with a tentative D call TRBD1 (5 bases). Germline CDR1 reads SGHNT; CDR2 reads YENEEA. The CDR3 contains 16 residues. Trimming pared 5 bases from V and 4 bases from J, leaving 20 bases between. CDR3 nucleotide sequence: TGTGCCAGCAGCCGAATCGGAGCCGGGGGAATCTATGGCTACACCTTC. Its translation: CASSRIGAGGIYGYTF. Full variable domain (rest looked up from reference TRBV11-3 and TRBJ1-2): EAGVVQSPRYKIIEKKQPVAFWCNPISGHNTLYWYLQNLGQGPELLIRYENEEAVDDSQLPKDRFSAERLKGVDSTLKIQPAELGDSAVYLCASSRIGAGGIYGYTFGSGTRLTVV.

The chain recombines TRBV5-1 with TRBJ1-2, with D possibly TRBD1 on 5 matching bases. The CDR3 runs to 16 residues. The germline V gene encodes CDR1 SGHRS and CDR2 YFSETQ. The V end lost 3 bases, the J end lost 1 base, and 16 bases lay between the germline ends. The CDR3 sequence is CASSSLAGEYNYGYTF. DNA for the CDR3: TGCGCCAGCAGCTCGCTCGCGGGGGAATATAACTATGGCTACACCTTC.

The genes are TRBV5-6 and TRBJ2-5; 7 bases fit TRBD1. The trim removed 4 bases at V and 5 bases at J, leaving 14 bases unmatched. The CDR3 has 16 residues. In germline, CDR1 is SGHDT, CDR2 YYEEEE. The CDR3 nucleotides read TGTGCCAGCAGCCCGGACAGGTTTGTTGAGGTGGAGACCCAGTACTTC. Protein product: CASSPDRFVEVETQYF.

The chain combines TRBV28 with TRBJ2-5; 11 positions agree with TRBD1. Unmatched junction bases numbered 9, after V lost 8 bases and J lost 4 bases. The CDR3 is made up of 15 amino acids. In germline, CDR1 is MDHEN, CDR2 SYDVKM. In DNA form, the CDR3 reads TGTGCCAGCCGTCGGACAGGGGGCGCACGAGAGACCCAGTACTTC. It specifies CASRRTGGARETQYF.

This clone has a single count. CDR3 residues: CASSLTGQDAPYTEAFF. CDR3 in DNA: TGCGCCAGCAGCCTGACCGGACAGGACGCCCCATACACTGAAGCTTTCTTT. The chain joins TRBV5-1 to TRBJ1-1; 7 bases are a match to TRBD1. The CDR3 loop spans 17 amino acids. V shed 4 bases and J 3 bases; nucleotides not matched to a gene: 15. Per the germline V gene, CDR1 is SGHRS and CDR2 is YFSETQ.

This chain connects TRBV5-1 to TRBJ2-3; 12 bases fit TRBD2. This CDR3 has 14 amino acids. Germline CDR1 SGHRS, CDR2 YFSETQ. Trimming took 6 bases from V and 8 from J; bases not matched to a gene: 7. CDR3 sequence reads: CASIPSGGAGTQYF. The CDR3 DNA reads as TGCGCCAGCATCCCTAGCGGGGGGGCCGGTACGCAGTATTTT. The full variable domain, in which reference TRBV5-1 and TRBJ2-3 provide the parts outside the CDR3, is KAGVTQTPRYLIKTRGQQVTLSCSPISGHRSVSWYQQTPGQGLQFLFEYFSETQRNKGNFPGRFSGRQFSNSRSEMNVSTLELGDSALYLCASIPSGGAGTQYFGPGTRLTVL.

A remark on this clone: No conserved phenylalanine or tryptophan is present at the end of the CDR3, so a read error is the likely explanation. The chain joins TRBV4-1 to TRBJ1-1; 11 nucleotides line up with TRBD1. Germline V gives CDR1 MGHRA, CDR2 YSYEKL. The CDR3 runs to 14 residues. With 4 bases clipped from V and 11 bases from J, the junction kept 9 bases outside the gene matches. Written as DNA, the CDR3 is TGCGCCAGCAGCCCGCCGGACAGGGGGCTGAGGGCTTTCGTT. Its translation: CASSPPDRGLRAFV.

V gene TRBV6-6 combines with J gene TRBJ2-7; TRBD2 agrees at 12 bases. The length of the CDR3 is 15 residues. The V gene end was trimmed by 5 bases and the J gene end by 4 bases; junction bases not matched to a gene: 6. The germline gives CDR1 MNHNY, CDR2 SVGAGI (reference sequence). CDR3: CASSPLAGGPYEQYF. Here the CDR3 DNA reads TGTGCCAGCAGTCCTCTAGCGGGGGGGCCTTACGAGCAGTACTTC.

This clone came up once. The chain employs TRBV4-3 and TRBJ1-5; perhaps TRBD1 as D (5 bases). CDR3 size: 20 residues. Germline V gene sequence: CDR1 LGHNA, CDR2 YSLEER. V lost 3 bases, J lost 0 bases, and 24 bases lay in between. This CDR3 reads CASSHPLVWGGRHSNQPQHF. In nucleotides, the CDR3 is TGCGCCAGCAGCCATCCCCTCGTTTGGGGCGGGAGACATAGCAATCAGCCCCAGCATTTT.

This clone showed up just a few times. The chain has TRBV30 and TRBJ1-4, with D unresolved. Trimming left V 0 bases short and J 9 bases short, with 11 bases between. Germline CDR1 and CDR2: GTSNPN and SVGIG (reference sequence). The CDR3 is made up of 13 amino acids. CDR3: CAWSVPGGKKLFF. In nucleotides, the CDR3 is TGTGCCTGGAGTGTACCGGGAGGGAAAAAACTGTTTTTT.

CDR3 region: CASSQGRIVLNTEAFF. CDR3 coding DNA: TGCGCCAGCAGCCAAGGGAGAATCGTATTGAACACTGAAGCTTTCTTT. V usage is TRBV4-3 and J usage is TRBJ1-1, with unresolved D. Trimming pared 1 base from V and 0 bases from J, leaving 12 bases between. The CDR3 loop spans 16 amino acids. CDR1 and CDR2 from the germline V gene are LGHNA and YSLEER.

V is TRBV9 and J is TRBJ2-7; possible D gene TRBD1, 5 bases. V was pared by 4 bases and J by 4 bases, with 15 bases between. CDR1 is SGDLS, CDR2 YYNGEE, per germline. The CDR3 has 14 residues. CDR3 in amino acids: CASSPGRAGYEQYF. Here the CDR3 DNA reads TGTGCCAGCAGCCCCGGCAGGGCCGGTTACGAGCAGTACTTC.

The CDR3 DNA reads as TGTGCCAGTAGCGGTAGCGTGGGAGTGGTAGAAACGCAGTATTTT. Its protein is CASSGSVGVVETQYF. The chain couples TRBV19 to TRBJ2-3; the D gene is possibly TRBD2 (5 bases). Germline V gives CDR1 LNHDA, CDR2 SQIVND (reference sequence). With 6 bases removed from V and 9 bases from J, the gap between germline ends came to 22 bases. CDR3 size: 15 residues.